This T cell receptor (beta chain) stems from a study of blood T cell repertoires in COVID-19. Study context: Sources were T cells, B-cell-depleted T cells, or PBMCs; the material itself was cDNA or gDNA.

Original data processing: Amplification from reference gene primers served as the basis for estimated nucleated cell counts. Generated by immunoSEQ multiplex PCR, the TCRdb table keeps only in-frame clones and is missing some. Clone size and the V and J calls come from that table; the DNA yielded D and trimming. The repertoire includes some 350,000 clones, around 89% of them detected once, and 3% sits in the top ten. In Seattle, patients joined the study during active infection and were tracked longitudinally. J was trimmed by 2 bases and V by 0 bases; bases with no gene match: 7. Looked up from germline, CDR1 is SGHNT and CDR2 is YYREEE (reference sequence). This CDR3 comprises 16 residues.

Sequencing was done on a sample of peripheral blood. The TCR comes from a woman aged 25-40 years with COVID-19, enrolled during active disease. V usage is TRBV5-4 and J usage is TRBJ1-2; TRBD1 matches at 7 bases. For the CDR3, the DNA is TGTGCCAGCAGCTTGGTACGGGGACAGCTGAACTATGGCTACACCTTC. Amino acids: CASSLVRGQLNYGYTF.